Only a few counts were recorded for the clone carrying this T cell receptor beta chain. The PCR was carried out with 60 Vbeta primers and 13 Jbeta primers. This table comes from immunoSEQ multiplex PCR, and its TCRdb copy is limited to in-frame clones, with some not included. The sample has fewer than 250,000 clones, around 75% seen once. Trimming removed 7 bases from V and 8 bases from J, with 17 bases in between. CDR1 and CDR2 (germline): MNHNS, SASEGT. This CDR3 has 13 amino acids. These data belong to a study of cytomegalovirus exposure and HLA in healthy donors. The sample consisted of PBMCs. This rearrangement joins TRBV6-1 to TRBJ1-2, with a tentative D call TRBD1 (5 bases). This clonotype originated in a woman aged 25 to 39 in good health and CMV-seropositive. CDR3 DNA sequence: TGTGCCAGCAAGGTCAGGGAATCTGACGGCTACACCTTC. Encoded protein: CASKVRESDGYTF.